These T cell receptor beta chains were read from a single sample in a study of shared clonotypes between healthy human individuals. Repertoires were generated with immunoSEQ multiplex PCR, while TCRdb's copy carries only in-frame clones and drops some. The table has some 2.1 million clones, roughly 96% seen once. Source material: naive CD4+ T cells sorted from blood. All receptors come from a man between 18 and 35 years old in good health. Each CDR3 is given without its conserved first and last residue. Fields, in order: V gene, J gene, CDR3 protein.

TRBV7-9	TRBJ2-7	ASSPGGAIYEQY
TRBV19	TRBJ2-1	ASSTPGGSYNEQF
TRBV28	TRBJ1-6	ASSLPGANLH
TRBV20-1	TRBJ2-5	SAGKETQY
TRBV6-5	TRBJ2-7	ASSSLGISYEQY
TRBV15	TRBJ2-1	ATSTRLAGNNEQF
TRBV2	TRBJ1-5	ASSGYSNQPQH
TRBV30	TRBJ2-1	AWSPDGAGLNEQF
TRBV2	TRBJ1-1	ASSLVAEAF
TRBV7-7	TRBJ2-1	ASSLYRGGEQF
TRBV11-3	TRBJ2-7	ASSPNRDSYEQY
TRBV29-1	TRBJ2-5	SVDQYSDTAEETQY
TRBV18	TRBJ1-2	ASSPYLDRGDGYT
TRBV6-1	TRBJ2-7	ASRGLAGVFNEQY
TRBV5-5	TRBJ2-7	ASSWAFSGSSYEQY
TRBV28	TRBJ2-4	ASSQDRAVIQY
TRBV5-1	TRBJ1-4	ASSFTGVDEKLF
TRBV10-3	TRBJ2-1	ARLDGYNEQF
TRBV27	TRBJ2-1	ASSRGQGAYNEQF
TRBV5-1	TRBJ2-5	ASSRSSGGQETQY
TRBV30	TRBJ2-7	AWSVIAGAFRDEQY
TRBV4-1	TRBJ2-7	ASSPPDVSYEQY
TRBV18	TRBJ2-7	ASSQNYEQY
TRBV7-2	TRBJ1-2	ASSFERHGYT
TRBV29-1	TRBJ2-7	SVDFGHLLPEQY
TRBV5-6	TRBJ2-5	ASSTDHGETQY
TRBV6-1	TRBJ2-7	ASRDRGYEQY
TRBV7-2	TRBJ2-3	ATSRAPHTDTQY
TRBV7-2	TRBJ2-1	ASSSLGRINNEQF
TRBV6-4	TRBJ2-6	ASSDFFARGSGANVLT
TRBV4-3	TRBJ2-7	ASSPGLAGYYEQY
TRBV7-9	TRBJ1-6	ASSLSSGRGNSPLH
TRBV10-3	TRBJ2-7	AIRAGSSYEQY
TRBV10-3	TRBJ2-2	AISESPGKELF
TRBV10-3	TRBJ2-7	AISDGQGSYEQY
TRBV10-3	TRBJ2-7	AIRDRRLSYEQY
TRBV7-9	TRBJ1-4	ASSPIGQGGWNEKLF
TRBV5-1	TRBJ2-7	ASSESGQTYEQY
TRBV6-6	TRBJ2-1	ASSRPGLAIGNEQF
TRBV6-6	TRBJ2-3	ASSYGTSNTDTQY
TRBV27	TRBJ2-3	ASSPSSGGGY
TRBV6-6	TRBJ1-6	ASTEQAYNSPLH
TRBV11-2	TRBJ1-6	ASSSRQGGNSPLH
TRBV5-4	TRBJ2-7	ASSLTGSGRTDYEQY
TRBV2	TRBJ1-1	ASGGGTEAF
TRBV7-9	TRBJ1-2	ASSFGQAANYGYT
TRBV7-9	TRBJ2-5	ASSLETGWSYAN
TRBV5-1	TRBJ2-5	ASSTTSGRAWETQY
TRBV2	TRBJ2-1	ASSDWDRDYNEQF
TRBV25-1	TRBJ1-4	ASSDLRGTNEKLF
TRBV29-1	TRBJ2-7	SVQGGDRGVDEQY
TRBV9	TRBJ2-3	ASSPRGGRTDTQY
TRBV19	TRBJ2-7	ASRLQGASYEQY
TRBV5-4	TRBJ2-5	ASREDIFRETQY
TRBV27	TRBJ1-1	ASSSPGLMTF